The subject of this entry is one TCR beta chain. This clone was detected only a few times. Its antigen is currently not known. Qualities for individual bases were not recorded, and no much larger clone is one base off. The source of the sample is a study of cytomegalovirus exposure and HLA in healthy donors (dated by TCRdb to the late 2010s). For context, the study as a whole: An earlier analysis of some 600 of the donors reported 276 Gb of sequence data and 117 million unique TCR beta sequences obtained from around 180 million T cells. Four or five DR-DQ haplotypes were handled as single units for association and clustering because linkage in the cohort was strong. An early release that covered several hundred HLA-typed donors contained approximately 300 gigabases of sequencing data and some 87 million unique TCR sequences. To study patterns of TCR occurrence, a later analysis re-analyzed previously published TCR beta repertoires from more than 550 donors and added high-resolution HLA genotyping. Rather than drawing on any new phenotypic data, the later analysis identified candidate immune exposures from TCR beta sequences and the way those sequences occurred across donors. The study profiled the T cell repertoires of under 850 subjects by immunosequencing and related them to cytomegalovirus serostatus. The study aimed to test whether signatures of past pathogen exposure could be identified by cataloging public T cell receptors. All discovery cohort repertoires had been generated on a single sequencing platform. In a later genetic analysis, genome-wide SNP genotypes for about 65% of the roughly 670 donors were used, and that subset was treated as a discovery cohort. Typing coverage varied by locus: roughly 629-640 donors for A, B, C, DRB1 and DQB1; more than 500 for DQA1; over 600 for DPA1; 450 to 480 for DPB1. In addition to the first cohort of several hundred subjects, a separate validation cohort of approximately 130 different subjects was used. The genetic ancestry cluster associated with self-reported Caucasian donors included approximately 85% of the 350 to 500 genotyped donors. Alongside the repertoire data, information on donor age, sex, ethnicity and CMV serostatus was compiled. An earlier analysis of 587 of the donors used high-throughput TCR beta sequencing to judge whether each TCR beta V gene segment behaved as functional or pseudogenic. High-throughput TCR immunosequencing, statistical association of individual TCRs with disease status, and machine learning were combined to predict cytomegalovirus infection status. Both class I and class II loci were covered by HLA typing, at four-digit resolution. Among about 390 genotyped donors of the cohort, an average of approximately 250,000 unique TCR beta nucleotide sequences were sequenced per donor, roughly 20% of them non-productive. On the study overall, not on this receptor specifically: Compared with the approximately 670-donor mean, donors in an Asian-associated ancestry cluster had fewer N-insertions in productive TCRs, according to a later genetic analysis. The authors suggested that the approach could potentially be extended to other disease states and immunological phenotypes. Some IMGT-functional V segments, including TRBV6-2 and TRBV6-3, could not be told apart with the 87-base-pair reads, so those segments were excluded. When HLA alleles, especially DR and DQ, strongly co-occurred, TCR associations were difficult to assign to individual alleles. The presence/absence analyses assumed that sequencing depth was roughly uniform across donors, and that assumption may not be true. An association between a missense DCLRE1C variant and V-gene and J-gene trimming of TCR beta chains was found in a later genetic analysis and replicated in an independent cohort. Several of the top co-occurrence clusters appeared to be linked to parvovirus B19, influenza, CMV and Epstein-Barr virus, according to a later analysis. Most TCR sequences were observed very rarely across donors, whereas some public TCRs were present in many individuals. In both the original and validation cohorts, the classifier was reported to diagnose cytomegalovirus status with high specificity and sensitivity. Linkage disequilibrium might explain the correlated functional status among segregating V segments, but an unknown experimental factor could not be ruled out. Most CMV-associated TCR beta chains appeared to be HLA-restricted in a later analysis, and the HLA associations seemed to be driven largely by CMV exposure. A group of highly shared sequence variants was considered likely to be a technical artifact of the sequencing pipeline. In this cohort, only TCR beta chains were sequenced, and detectable features were limited by the absence of alpha or paired-chain data. An earlier analysis of approximately 600 of the donors showed that most TCR beta V segments appeared in productive rearrangements either about 87% or about 30% of the time, which broadly matched IMGT annotations. A later analysis found that TCR association rates varied across HLA loci, with DRB1 alleles showing the most associated TCRs and HLA-C alleles the fewest. CMV serostatus was the only immune exposure information available for the cohort. A further reported finding was that TCR beta sequences accurately predicted the HLA-A and HLA-B alleles for most subjects in the first cohort. In a later analysis, HLA-associated TCR beta chains showed more clonal expansion and lower generation probabilities than non-associated chains that were equally common. A later analysis associated some 17,000 TCR beta sequences with specific HLA alleles at a false discovery rate of 0.05. Because counts were too low, about 18 rarely observed V segments, including chromosome 9 orphons, were left out of the earlier analysis of approximately 500 of the donors. Because HLA typing was missing for some donors at each locus, association tests included only the typed subset. A total of roughly 160 TCR beta chains were listed by the study as associated with cytomegalovirus. A few of the identified cytomegalovirus-associated TCR beta chains were confirmed in vitro to be specific for cytomegalovirus antigens.

The method behind the library was the immunoSEQ multiplex PCR assay. For the multiplex PCR, a mixture combining 60 forward primers for TCR Vbeta segments and 13 reverse primers for TCR Jbeta segments was used. The CDR3 region of rearranged TCR beta genes was amplified from genomic DNA with a multiplex PCR assay. On the Illumina HiSeq System, the amplified TCR beta libraries were sequenced as 87-base-pair reads. Concerning the study's data processing: In a later analysis, some 80 million unique TCR beta chains were counted across the approximately 640 repertoires, and roughly 10 million of these chains were shared by at least two donors. Raw reads were error-corrected and collapsed into unique sequences by a nearest-neighbor algorithm in which closely related sequences were merged to remove PCR and sequencing errors. V, D and J gene segments were assigned by aligning CDR3 sequences to IMGT reference sequences. For a sequence to be retained, a match of at least six nucleotides was required to both a V gene segment and a J gene segment. A rearrangement counted as productive if the CDR3 had no stop codons and remained in frame with V and J, and every other rearrangement counted as non-productive. Following IMGT convention, CDR3 was defined as the stretch from the second conserved V-encoded cysteine to the conserved J-encoded phenylalanine. Sequences without an unambiguous match to a single V gene segment were excluded from the earlier analysis of a few hundred of the donors. An earlier analysis of approximately 590 of the donors called V segments functional above 56.7% productive rearrangements and segregating when the between-donor standard deviation exceeded 5%. A statistical classification framework was built to diagnose cytomegalovirus status from the catalog of TCR beta chain sequences. In a later analysis, TCR nucleotide sequences were compared against IMGT/GENE-DB human TR gene sequences so that V and J genes could be assigned. The TCRdist pipeline was used in a later analysis to assign CDR3 sequences and most-parsimonious VDJ recombination scenarios. In a later analysis, each TCR beta chain was defined by its CDR3 amino acid sequence together with its V-gene family, and reads lacking a unique V-gene family were excluded. To address suspected cross-contamination and a sequencing artifact, a later analysis removed several hundred highly shared, low-generation-probability nucleotide sequences. A later analysis calculated a clonal expansion index for each public chain from normalized within-repertoire ranks of inferred template counts. Generation probabilities in a later analysis came from a VDJ recombination model fitted to out-of-frame rearrangements, and those results were checked against IGoR. In a later analysis, TCR-TCR, TCR-HLA and TCR-CMV co-occurrence was scored with hypergeometric tests, and a repertoire-size bias correction was applied to TCR pairs. To estimate false discovery rates, a later analysis permuted the HLA or CMV assignments 20 times. In a later analysis, co-occurring TCRs were grouped with DBSCAN, and TCRdist sequence similarity was added when clustering was performed within HLA-allele-positive subsets. For co-occurrence clustering, repertoires with fewer than 30,000 or more than 120,000 public chains were excluded, along with five repertoires with anomalous nucleotide sharing. TCRdb holds this immuneACCESS table with in-frame rearrangements only. Some clones are missing; in checked studies, unresolved V genes explain under half, and the rest has no known cause. D and trimming were read from the DNA, whereas the V and J calls and clone size are those reported in that table. Across this sample there are some 150,000 clones, with approximately 70% seen only once. 2.1% of the sample is held by the ten biggest clonotypes.

The cohort comprised around 700 healthy bone marrow donors. Cohort members were all nominally healthy when sampled, although unrecorded immune exposures were likely present. The donor tested CMV seropositive, placing the donor among the 310 or so seropositive members of the cohort. Every donor gave a peripheral blood sample, and the peripheral blood mononuclear cells from that sample were used for TCR beta sequencing. Genomic DNA extraction from the blood cell samples was performed with the Qiagen DNeasy Blood Extraction Kit. CDR1 and CDR2 are drawn from the germline V gene: SGDLS, YYNGEE. Trimming takes 2 bases off V and 2 bases off J; junction bases not matched to a gene: 4. The CDR3 runs 15 residues from the cysteine to the phenylalanine. The only DNA kept is the CDR3, 45 bases in frame from the first base.

The V and J genes are TRBV9 and TRBJ2-3; 8 middle bases align to TRBD2. The sequence was collected from a woman aged 55-70 years in good health and CMV-seropositive. Sequenced sample: PBMCs. The CDR3 has the sequence CASSVLGLVTDTQYF. The DNA sequence is given as TGTGCCAGCAGCGTCTTGGGACTAGTCACAGATACGCAGTATTTT.